This entry is about one TCR beta chain. This record belongs to a study of blood T cell repertoires in COVID-19. The data were produced by immunoSEQ multiplex PCR, yet TCRdb's version contains in-frame clones alone and is incomplete. This table holds fewer than 250,000 clones, roughly 85% found once. The sample was PBMCs or T cells enriched from blood (not recorded which). The clonotype originates from a woman aged 45-65 years with acute COVID-19.

CDR3 DNA: TGTGCCAGCAGCCCAACATTCACTGAAGCTTTCTTT. Its protein product is CASSPTFTEAFF. This chain joins TRBV5-5 and TRBJ1-1; D remains unclear. The germline V gene encodes CDR1 SGHKS and CDR2 YYEKEE (reference sequence). The CDR3 contains 12 residues. Trimming took off 4 bases at V and 4 bases at J, with 8 bases between the two ends.